Reported below is one T cell receptor beta chain. CDR1 and CDR2 from the germline V gene are LGHDT and YNNKEL (reference sequence). This CDR3 is 16 amino acids long. The V and J ends lost 0 bases and 10 bases respectively, with 18 bases between them. The protocol was immunoSEQ multiplex PCR, while the TCRdb copy is restricted to in-frame clones and leaves out a portion. The data contain 150,000 to 200,000 clones, about 74% of them singletons. This sample stems from a study of blood T cell repertoires in COVID-19. On the study more broadly: Sample material is recorded as cDNA or gDNA derived from T cells, B-cell-depleted T cells, or PBMCs.

The sequenced material came from peripheral blood. The receptor was isolated from a man in his sixties with acute or convalescent COVID-19. This sequence joins TRBV3-1 (or the pseudogene TRBV3-2) and TRBJ1-4; D possibly corresponds to TRBD1 (6 bases). CDR3 protein: CASSQELGGALGKLFF. CDR3 nucleotides: TGTGCCAGCAGCCAAGAGCTGGGGGGGGCACTCGGAAAACTGTTTTTT.